The clone carrying this T cell receptor (beta chain) was counted once. The record originates from a study of blood T cell repertoires in COVID-19. Study context: The analysed material was cDNA or gDNA that came from T cells, B-cell-depleted T cells, or PBMCs.

Participants spanned ages roughly 18 to 90 years and resided in roughly 26 US areas. Cohort 3 donors counted as recovered after two negative PCRs, clearance, or resolved symptoms. The J segment lost 0 bases and the V segment lost 4 bases, leaving 3 bases of the junction unmatched. The V gene's germline CDR1 is SGHNT and CDR2 YENEEA. This CDR3 is 15 amino acids long. As handled by the study authors: Cell counts per sample came from amplifying reference gene primers. Clones were sequenced by immunoSEQ multiplex PCR, and TCRdb holds only the in-frame ones, with some missing. The V and J calls and clone size come from that table; D and trimming were worked out from the DNA. The table includes fewer than 200,000 clones, approximately 84% detected once.

The genes are TRBV11-3 and TRBJ1-1; 9 bases map to TRBD1. The sequenced sample consisted of PBMCs or T cells enriched from blood (not recorded which). This sequence originates from a man aged 45-60 years who had recovered from COVID-19. CDR3 in DNA: TGTGCCAGCAGCTACGGACAGGGGATGAACACTGAAGCTTTCTTT. Translated, it gives CASSYGQGMNTEAFF.